These T cell receptor beta chains were read from a single sample in a study of cytomegalovirus exposure and HLA in healthy donors. The assay was immunoSEQ multiplex PCR, and TCRdb's table has in-frame clones only and misses some. The top ten clones hold roughly 2% of a sample with about 160,000 clones, about 80% of them seen once. Material for sequencing was PBMCs. All receptors derive from a middle-aged man in good health and CMV-seropositive. Each CDR3 is given with its conserved first and last residue. The D gene is left open where the match is weak. Not every row has a clone size; where given, it reads once, few, many or a size class.

V gene: TRBV9
J gene: TRBJ2-3
clone size: few
D gene: .
CDR3 protein: CASSGAHQDSRGDTQYF
CDR3 DNA: TGTGCCAGCAGCGGAGCACACCAGGACTCCCGGGGAGATACGCAGTATTTT

V gene: TRBV7-6
J gene: TRBJ2-6
clone size: few
D gene: .
CDR3 protein: CASSPTAGSGANVLTF
CDR3 DNA: TGTGCCAGCAGCCCTACCGCGGGCTCTGGGGCCAACGTCCTGACTTTC

V gene: TRBV5-5
J gene: TRBJ1-1
clone size: .
D gene: .
CDR3 protein: CASSLDQGWTEAFF
CDR3 DNA: TGTGCCAGCAGCTTGGATCAGGGGTGGACTGAAGCTTTCTTT

V gene: TRBV15
J gene: TRBJ2-7
clone size: .
D gene: .
CDR3 protein: CATSRDLAEQYF
CDR3 DNA: TGTGCCACCAGCAGAGATCTGGCCGAGCAGTACTTC

V gene: TRBV2
J gene: TRBJ2-2
clone size: .
D gene: TRBD1
CDR3 protein: CASRISGQATGELFF
CDR3 DNA: TGTGCCAGCAGGATCTCGGGACAGGCCACCGGGGAGCTGTTTTTT

V gene: TRBV6-5
J gene: TRBJ1-1
clone size: few
D gene: TRBD1
CDR3 protein: CASSLGTGLTEAFF
CDR3 DNA: TGTGCCAGCAGTCTAGGGACAGGGCTGACTGAAGCTTTCTTT

V gene: TRBV7-2
J gene: TRBJ2-7
clone size: .
D gene: TRBD1
CDR3 protein: CASSSNRGPYEQYF
CDR3 DNA: TGTGCCAGCAGCTCCAACAGGGGGCCCTACGAGCAGTACTTC

V gene: TRBV5-8
J gene: TRBJ2-1
clone size: few
D gene: TRBD2
CDR3 protein: CASSRSSGGPYNEQFF
CDR3 DNA: TGTGCCAGCAGCCGAAGCAGCGGGGGCCCCTACAATGAGCAGTTCTTC

V gene: TRBV7-2
J gene: TRBJ2-1
clone size: .
D gene: .
CDR3 protein: CASSLGGHSYNEQFF
CDR3 DNA: TGTGCCAGCAGCTTAGGCGGACACTCCTACAATGAGCAGTTCTTC

V gene: TRBV4-1
J gene: TRBJ1-5
clone size: .
D gene: .
CDR3 protein: CASSQEAVLSNQPQHF
CDR3 DNA: TGCGCCAGCAGCCAAGAGGCGGTCCTTAGCAATCAGCCCCAGCATTTT

V gene: TRBV6-5
J gene: TRBJ1-2
clone size: .
D gene: TRBD1
CDR3 protein: CASDGTGEYGYTF
CDR3 DNA: TGTGCCAGTGACGGGACAGGGGAATATGGCTACACCTTC

V gene: TRBV19
J gene: TRBJ2-1
clone size: .
D gene: .
CDR3 protein: CASSISAGFAYNEQFF
CDR3 DNA: TGTGCCAGTAGTATCTCCGCGGGGTTCGCCTACAATGAGCAGTTCTTC

V gene: TRBV27
J gene: TRBJ1-1
clone size: .
D gene: TRBD1
CDR3 protein: CASRRTGGAEAFF
CDR3 DNA: TGTGCCAGCCGTCGAACAGGGGGGGCTGAAGCTTTCTTT

V gene: TRBV4-3
J gene: TRBJ2-2
clone size: .
D gene: .
CDR3 protein: CASSQDFSVGQPGELFF
CDR3 DNA: TGCGCCAGCAGCCAAGATTTTAGCGTCGGACAGCCCGGGGAGCTGTTTTTT

V gene: TRBV6-1
J gene: TRBJ1-2
clone size: .
D gene: TRBD1
CDR3 protein: CASSDGQGWEGYTF
CDR3 DNA: TGTGCCAGCAGTGACGGACAGGGCTGGGAGGGCTACACCTTC

V gene: TRBV7-9
J gene: TRBJ1-3
clone size: .
D gene: TRBD1
CDR3 protein: CASSSRGQAAGNTIYF
CDR3 DNA: TGTGCCAGCAGCTCTCGGGGACAGGCGGCTGGAAACACCATATATTTT

V gene: TRBV11-2
J gene: TRBJ2-3
clone size: once
D gene: .
CDR3 protein: CASSGGILSGSSTDTQYF
CDR3 DNA: TGTGCCAGCAGCGGGGGGATCCTCAGCGGATCTAGCACAGATACGCAGTATTTT

V gene: TRBV6-1
J gene: TRBJ2-5
clone size: .
D gene: .
CDR3 protein: CASSVGAQFRSETQYF
CDR3 DNA: TGTGCCAGCAGTGTAGGGGCGCAATTTAGGTCGGAGACCCAGTACTTC

V gene: TRBV28
J gene: TRBJ1-5
clone size: few
D gene: TRBD1
CDR3 protein: CASGRDRGLLHQPQHF
CDR3 DNA: TGTGCCAGCGGCCGGGACAGGGGACTACTCCATCAGCCCCAGCATTTT

V gene: TRBV11-2
J gene: TRBJ1-4
clone size: .
D gene: .
CDR3 protein: CASSLGGRQQLFF
CDR3 DNA: TGTGCCAGCAGCTTAGGGGGGCGGCAGCAACTGTTTTTT

V gene: TRBV11-2
J gene: TRBJ1-2
clone size: few
D gene: .
CDR3 protein: CASSLDINYGYTF
CDR3 DNA: TGTGCCAGCAGCCTGGACATCAACTATGGCTACACCTTC

V gene: TRBV5-4
J gene: TRBJ2-7
clone size: .
D gene: .
CDR3 protein: CASSFFGTGNYEQYF
CDR3 DNA: TGTGCCAGCAGCTTTTTCGGTACAGGGAACTACGAGCAGTACTTC

V gene: TRBV7-9
J gene: TRBJ1-2
clone size: .
D gene: .
CDR3 protein: CASSPPISGTTLGHGYTF
CDR3 DNA: TGTGCCAGCAGCCCCCCGATTTCTGGGACAACCTTAGGCCATGGCTACACCTTC

V gene: TRBV5-4
J gene: TRBJ2-5
clone size: .
D gene: TRBD2
CDR3 protein: CASSSGLARETQYF
CDR3 DNA: TGTGCCAGCAGCTCAGGACTAGCTCGGGAGACCCAGTACTTC

V gene: TRBV30
J gene: TRBJ1-6
clone size: .
D gene: TRBD1
CDR3 protein: CAWTIPGQGVGSLHF
CDR3 DNA: TGTGCCTGGACCATCCCCGGACAGGGGGTGGGTTCCCTCCACTTT

V gene: TRBV7-3
J gene: TRBJ2-6
clone size: .
D gene: TRBD1
CDR3 protein: CASSLAGGGANVLTF
CDR3 DNA: TGTGCCAGCAGCTTAGCAGGGGGTGGGGCCAACGTCCTGACTTTC

V gene: TRBV6-5
J gene: TRBJ2-4
clone size: few
D gene: TRBD1
CDR3 protein: CASSPGQGRDIQYF
CDR3 DNA: TGTGCCAGCAGCCCAGGACAGGGGAGAGACATTCAGTACTTC

V gene: TRBV5-6
J gene: TRBJ1-6
clone size: once
D gene: TRBD1
CDR3 protein: CASSSPGQYNSPLHF
CDR3 DNA: TGTGCCAGCAGCTCCCCGGGACAGTATAATTCACCCCTCCACTTT

V gene: TRBV12-5
J gene: TRBJ2-2
clone size: .
D gene: .
CDR3 protein: CASGLEDYSNTGELFF
CDR3 DNA: TGTGCTAGTGGTTTGGAAGACTACTCGAACACCGGGGAGCTGTTTTTT

V gene: TRBV11-3
J gene: TRBJ2-5
clone size: .
D gene: .
CDR3 protein: CASSLPSEETQYF
CDR3 DNA: TGTGCCAGCAGCTTACCCAGCGAGGAGACCCAGTACTTC

V gene: TRBV7-9
J gene: TRBJ1-2
clone size: .
D gene: .
CDR3 protein: CASSLASGVSGYTF
CDR3 DNA: TGTGCCAGCAGCTTAGCCTCAGGGGTATCTGGCTACACCTTC

V gene: TRBV19
J gene: TRBJ1-2
clone size: once
D gene: .
CDR3 protein: CASRSADNYGYTF
CDR3 DNA: TGTGCCAGTAGAAGTGCAGATAACTATGGCTACACCTTC

V gene: TRBV5-8
J gene: TRBJ1-2
clone size: .
D gene: TRBD1
CDR3 protein: CASSPDRGFYGYTF
CDR3 DNA: TGTGCCAGCAGCCCGGACAGGGGCTTCTATGGCTACACCTTC

V gene: TRBV6-1
J gene: TRBJ2-3
clone size: .
D gene: .
CDR3 protein: CASSEHGTDTQYF
CDR3 DNA: TGTGCCAGCAGCGAACATGGCACAGATACGCAGTATTTT

V gene: TRBV28
J gene: TRBJ2-3
clone size: .
D gene: .
CDR3 protein: CATMGATTATDTQYF
CDR3 DNA: TGTGCCACCATGGGGGCAACCACGGCCACAGATACGCAGTATTTT

V gene: TRBV4-1
J gene: TRBJ2-3
clone size: .
D gene: TRBD2
CDR3 protein: CARLAGGAGTDTQYF
CDR3 DNA: TGCGCCAGACTAGCGGGGGGGGCGGGGACAGATACGCAGTATTTT

V gene: TRBV6-1
J gene: TRBJ1-5
clone size: .
D gene: .
CDR3 protein: CASGDDRRSQPQHF
CDR3 DNA: TGTGCCAGCGGCGACGACAGGCGTAGTCAGCCCCAGCATTTT